These 16 T cell receptor beta chains came from one sample sequenced in a study of cytomegalovirus exposure and HLA in healthy donors. Repertoires were generated with immunoSEQ multiplex PCR, while TCRdb's copy carries only in-frame clones and drops some. The table shows 71,000 or so clones, with about 94% occurring only once. Sequences were obtained from PBMCs. The origin of the receptors is a man aged 18 to 29 in good health and CMV-seropositive.

This chain uses TRBV7-8 with TRBJ1-1; possible D gene TRBD1, 5 bases. V shed 4 bases and J shed 7 bases, with 16 bases lying between them. The CDR3 is 14 residues long. CDR1 and CDR2 from the germline V gene are SGHVS and FQNEAQ. CDR3 bases: TGTGCCAGCAGCTCCCGGAGGGGCCGGGGTGAAGCTTTCTTT. It translates to CASSSRRGRGEAFF.

The chain uses TRBV7-9 and TRBJ2-7, with 9 bases that match TRBD2. Germline trimming cut 3 bases from V and 4 bases from J; bases unmatched to any gene: 4. From germline, CDR1 is SEHNR and CDR2 FQNEAQ (reference sequence). This CDR3 has 14 residues. This chain's CDR3 is CASSFSGSKYEQYF. The CDR3 nucleotides read TGTGCCAGCAGCTTTAGCGGGAGCAAATACGAGCAGTACTTC.

This chain connects TRBV7-9 to TRBJ1-5; tentative D call: TRBD1 (6 bases). The germline CDR1 and CDR2 sequences are SEHNR and FQNEAQ (reference sequence). The CDR3 contains 15 residues. Trimming took off 5 bases at V and 1 base at J, with 12 bases between the two ends. Written as DNA, the CDR3 is TGTGCCAGCAGCCCCGGGACACTAAGCAATCAGCCCCAGCATTTT. This codes for CASSPGTLSNQPQHF.

About this clone itself: Germline and junction disagree at one end, which may indicate a read error. The chain couples TRBV7-9 to TRBJ2-5; 7 nucleotides line up with TRBD2. The CDR3 has 13 residues. Per the germline V gene, CDR1 is SEHNR and CDR2 is FQNEAQ (reference sequence). CDR3 sequence: CASTLSGRETQYF. CDR3 DNA: TGCGCCAGCACCCTTAGCGGGCGGGAGACCCAGTACTTC. The variable domain in full, with the rest retrieved from reference TRBV7-9 and TRBJ2-5, is DTGVSQNPRHKITKRGQNVTFRCDPISEHNRLYWYRQTLGQGPEFLTYFQNEAQLEKSRLLSDRFSAERPKGSFSTLEIQRTEQGDSAMYLCASTLSGRETQYFGPGTRLLVL.

The CDR3 is CASRSSGGREQYF. The DNA for the CDR3 is TGTGCCAGCCGTTCGTCGGGAGGAAGGGAGCAGTACTTC. V usage is TRBV2 and J usage is TRBJ2-7; TRBD2 matches at 7 bases. The CDR3 sequence is 13 residues long. Germline V gene data show CDR1 as SNHLY and CDR2 as FYNNEI. V was pared by 8 bases and J by 7 bases, with 11 bases of the junction left unmatched.

The chain employs TRBV9 and TRBJ1-2; 10 bases align to TRBD1. This CDR3 has 14 residues. Germline CDR1 reads SGDLS; CDR2 reads YYNGEE. The junction had 0 bases not matched to a gene; V was cut back by 2 bases and J by 2 bases. CDR3 DNA sequence: TGTGCCAGCAGCGTGGGACAGGGGAACTATGGCTACACCTTC. As protein: CASSVGQGNYGYTF.

This chain joins TRBV7-9 and TRBJ2-7, with unresolved D. Between the trimmed V and J ends, which lost 5 bases and 0 bases, there was a span of 8 bases. Germline loops: CDR1 SEHNR, CDR2 FQNEAQ (reference sequence). There are 13 residues in the CDR3. CDR3 residues: CASSRHNSYEQYF. Written as DNA, the CDR3 is TGTGCCAGCAGCAGACACAACTCCTACGAGCAGTACTTC. The full variable domain, in which reference TRBV7-9 and TRBJ2-7 provide the parts outside the CDR3, is DTGVSQNPRHKITKRGQNVTFRCDPISEHNRLYWYRQTLGQGPEFLTYFQNEAQLEKSRLLSDRFSAERPKGSFSTLEIQRTEQGDSAMYLCASSRHNSYEQYFGPGTRLTVT.

The genes are TRBV18 and TRBJ2-3, with 7 bases aligning to TRBD1. V shed 2 bases, J shed 4 bases, and the junction held 15 bases outside the gene matches. The CDR3 has 18 residues. Per germline, CDR1 KGHSH and CDR2 LQKENI. The CDR3: CASSPIRLDRVGADTQYF. The CDR3 DNA sequence: TGTGCCAGCTCACCAATCAGGCTTGACAGGGTAGGGGCAGATACGCAGTATTTT.

V gene TRBV4-1 combines with J gene TRBJ2-7; possibly TRBD1 for D (5 bases). The CDR3 has 14 residues. Germline V lookup: CDR1 MGHRA, CDR2 YSYEKL. Trimming left V 5 bases short and J 3 bases short, with 14 bases between. Written as DNA, the CDR3 is TGCGCCAGCAGCAAGTGGGAAGGGGACTACGAGCAGTACTTC. It codes for CASSKWEGDYEQYF.

The chain has TRBV6-5 and TRBJ1-2, with TRBD1 identical over 10 bases. The length of the CDR3 is 15 residues. V shed 6 bases and J 4 bases; nucleotides not matched to a gene: 8. CDR1 is MNHEY, CDR2 SVGAGI, per germline. Here the CDR3 reads CASRPGTGAIYGYTF. DNA for the CDR3: TGTGCCAGCAGACCTGGGACAGGGGCCATCTATGGCTACACCTTC.

The V and J genes are TRBV5-1 and TRBJ2-7; TRBD2 matches at 14 bases. J gave up 3 bases and V 4 bases, and 3 bases lay outside the gene matches. The CDR3 length is 15 residues. Germline loops: CDR1 SGHRS, CDR2 YFSETQ. The CDR3, as DNA: TGCGCCAGCAGCCCGGGACTAGCGGGAGACTACGAGCAGTACTTC. It specifies CASSPGLAGDYEQYF.

The V and J genes are TRBV30 and TRBJ1-2; no firm D call. Trimming took off 0 bases at V and 3 bases at J, with 8 bases between the two ends. The germline V gene encodes CDR1 GTSNPN and CDR2 SVGIG (reference sequence). CDR3 length: 13 amino acids. The CDR3 sequence: CAWSVEEYYGYTF. The CDR3 DNA follows: TGTGCCTGGAGTGTAGAGGAATACTATGGCTACACCTTC.

J is TRBJ2-3 and V is TRBV2; 10 bases fit TRBD2. Per the germline V gene, CDR1 is SNHLY and CDR2 is FYNNEI. The CDR3 loop spans 15 amino acids. V dropped 6 bases and J dropped 5; count of bases not matched to a gene: 8. The CDR3 loop reads CASRALAGRQDTQYF. The DNA of the CDR3 is TGTGCCAGCAGGGCACTAGCGGGGCGACAAGATACGCAGTATTTT.

The CDR3 here is CATGGDQPQHF. The CDR3 bases are TGTGCCACCGGCGGGGACCAGCCCCAGCATTTT. The chain combines TRBV15 with TRBJ1-5; D is perhaps TRBD1 (5 bases). Per the germline V gene, CDR1 is LNHNV and CDR2 is YYDKDF (reference sequence). The CDR3 extends over 11 amino acids. Trimming left V 8 bases short and J 7 bases short, with 9 bases between.

This chain joins TRBV5-1 and TRBJ2-7, with 8 bases identical to TRBD2. After removal of 4 bases from V and 7 bases from J, the junction contained 7 bases not matched to a gene. The CDR3 loop spans 13 amino acids. Germline V gene sequence: CDR1 SGHRS, CDR2 YFSETQ. The CDR3 loop is CASSLSGGREQYF. For the CDR3, the DNA is TGCGCCAGCAGCCTGTCGGGGGGGCGGGAGCAGTACTTC.

The V and J genes are TRBV28 and TRBJ1-2; 8 bases are a match to TRBD1. V gave up 2 bases and J gave up 4 bases; unmatched junction bases: 6. Looked up from germline, CDR1 is MDHEN and CDR2 is SYDVKM. CDR3 length equals 15 residues. CDR3 in amino acids: CASSLLSGTGYGYTF. DNA for the CDR3: TGTGCCAGCAGTTTACTATCCGGGACAGGCTATGGCTACACCTTC.